This T cell receptor (beta chain) was observed in a study of CD8 T cells in ankylosing spondylitis. Broader study findings: A motif in TCR beta, a set of fewer than ten highly homologous variants, appeared characteristic of ankylosing spondylitis blood. Some motif variants were previously reported in reactive arthritis synovial fluid and blood.

Trimming at V came to 4 bases and at J to 3 bases, leaving 6 bases not matched to a gene. This CDR3 is 14 amino acids long. The germline V gene encodes CDR1 SGHRS and CDR2 YFSETQ. Remarks on this clonotype: Its antigen remains unknown.

Scientists made TCR beta libraries using quantitative 5'-RACE with molecular barcodes. TCRdb reanalysed the 5' RACE reads using MiXCR and keeps one entry per CDR3 protein. The data contain 250,000 or so distinct CDR3 sequences, roughly 10% of them seen just once; the ten biggest clones take up 2.6%. This TCR was recovered from a male donor with ankylosing spondylitis or in good health (not recorded which). This chain uses TRBV5-1 with TRBJ2-5, with 7 bases matching TRBD1. Input material: blood, either unsorted or a sorted T cell fraction (not recorded which). The CDR3 region is CASSRRTGEETQYF. The CDR3 bases are TGCGCCAGCAGCCGACGGACAGGAGAAGAGACCCAGTACTTC.